The sequence of this T cell receptor beta chain was determined in a study of CD8 T cells in Susac syndrome. Sequencing of TCR beta was performed on blood CD8+ T cells and on blood CD4+ T cells. Those who served as multiple sclerosis controls were treatment-naive patients with stable or active relapsing-remitting disease. Comments on this clonotype: Its antigen is not identified.

Study results and limitations: By the study's own acknowledgment, its TCR sequencing and HLA analysis included relatively few individuals.

The ends were cut back, 5 bases at V and 2 bases at J, with 19 bases in the middle. Germline CDR1 reads SGHVS; CDR2 reads FQNEAQ. There are 17 residues in the CDR3. The authors reverse transcribed roughly 0.5 to 1 ug RNA with random hexamers. TCR beta CDR3 was amplified by immunoSEQ covering 54 Vbeta and 13 Jbeta. TCRdb reprocessed the immunoSEQ multiplex PCR reads via MiXCR and lists one record per CDR3 protein. The data contain around 280,000 distinct CDR3 sequences, approximately 90% of them singletons. The sample consisted of CD4+ T cells from PBMCs. The clonotype comes from a human donor with multiple sclerosis. J is TRBJ2-1 and V is TRBV7-8; D might be TRBD2 (5 bases). In DNA, the CDR3 is TGTGCCAGCAGCAGATCTGGGGAGCGGATTGCCTACAATGAGCAGTTCTTC. It codes for CASSRSGERIAYNEQFF.